Shown below are 5 T cell receptor beta chains from a single sample sequenced in a study of blood T cell repertoires in COVID-19 (dated by TCRdb to 2019 to 2021). The method was the immunoSEQ multiplex PCR assay. TCRdb carries this immuneACCESS record with in-frame sequences only. Its versions omit some clonotypes, under half of them owing to an unresolved V gene in the studies checked, with the rest unexplained. The sample table shows over 50,000 clones, and 80% to 95% are seen once. The leading ten clones occupy 5.5% to 8% of the sample. The sequenced sample consisted of peripheral blood. Source of these receptors: a man over 45 with active COVID-19.

The chain has TRBV5-1 and TRBJ1-4, with TRBD1 as a possible D gene (6 bases). V lost 5 bases and J lost 1, with 9 bases in between. The CDR3 length is 14 residues. Germline CDR1 reads SGHRS; CDR2 reads YFSETQ. The CDR3 loop reads CASRTGRTNEKLFF. CDR3 nucleotide sequence: TGCGCCAGCAGGACAGGAAGAACTAATGAAAAACTGTTTTTT.

This chain connects TRBV19 to TRBJ2-3, with D tentatively TRBD1 (6 bases). The germline CDR1 and CDR2 sequences are LNHDA and SQIVND (reference sequence). Trimming cost V 6 bases and J 2 bases, with 12 bases left between them. CDR3 length: 14 amino acids. CDR3 sequence reads: CASSSDRLTDTQYF. Here the CDR3 DNA reads TGTGCCAGTAGCAGTGACAGGCTCACAGATACGCAGTATTTT. The full variable domain, rest sourced from reference TRBV19 and TRBJ2-3, is DGGITQSPKYLFRKEGQNVTLSCEQNLNHDAMYWYRQDPGQGLRLIYYSQIVNDFQKGDIAEGYSVSREKKESFPLTVTSAQKNPTAFYLCASSSDRLTDTQYFGPGTRLTVL.

The genes are TRBV11-2 and TRBJ2-3, with TRBD2 matching 7 bases. Germline CDR1 SGHAT, CDR2 FQNNGV. This CDR3 is built from 13 residues. Trimming cost V 8 bases and J 5 bases; bases outside gene matches: 7. The CDR3 protein is CASQRASGDTQYF. Written as DNA, the CDR3 is TGTGCCAGCCAACGAGCTAGCGGAGATACGCAGTATTTT.

The chain joins TRBV10-3 to TRBJ2-1, with 10 bases identical to TRBD2. From germline, CDR1 is ENHRY and CDR2 SYGVKD. The CDR3 is 13 amino acids. V shed 6 bases, J shed 7 bases, and the junction held 3 bases outside the gene matches. The CDR3 sequence: CAIRTSGDNEQFF. The CDR3 DNA sequence: TGTGCCATCAGAACTAGCGGGGATAATGAGCAGTTCTTC.

This sequence joins TRBV20-1 and TRBJ2-7, with D possibly matching TRBD2 (5 bases). Germline V CDR1 and CDR2: DFQATT, SNEGSKA (reference sequence). The CDR3 has 14 amino acids. V was clipped by 3 bases and J by 4 bases, with 16 bases between them. DNA of the CDR3: TGCAGTGCTAGTCTCCCCGGGTCGGGGTACGAGCAGTACTTC. Its protein is CSASLPGSGYEQYF.